This T cell receptor beta chain was found in a study of regulatory T cells in long-lasting Graves disease. Germline CDR1 SGHRS, CDR2 YFSETQ. Losses at the gene ends were 2 bases for V and 4 bases for J; bases not matched to a gene: 6. The CDR3 has 16 residues. This clonotype turned up a few times. Described time point: newly diagnosed GD, antithyroid drugs for less than 3 months. PBMC-derived RNA was used for the TCR library. Tubes containing EDTA received 7 to 10 milliliters of drawn peripheral blood. Sequencing libraries for TCR beta were prepared with iRepertoire HTBI primers and Arm-PCR of CDR3 regions. Each CDR3 protein gets one entry after TCRdb re-called the multiplex PCR reads with MiXCR. The table lists 680,000 or so distinct CDR3 sequences, less than 20% of them singletons. In addition, the sample was reused for a study of T cells in Graves' hyperthyroidism and ophthalmopathy. Per that study: Using the HTBI primer set, a first-round RT-PCR was run on the TCR CDR3. The model anticipated ophthalmopathy a median about 7 months pre-onset.

V is TRBV5-1 and J is TRBJ2-7, with 13 bases matching TRBD2. This specimen consisted of peripheral blood mononuclear cells (PBMCs), obtained at new diagnosis, from a patient treated with antithyroid drugs. This TCR came from a woman aged 25 to 45 with Graves disease. CDR3 DNA sequence: TGCGCCAGCAGCTTAACTAGCGGGAGGGTTCAATACGAGCAGTACTTC. Amino acid sequence: CASSLTSGRVQYEQYF.